Below are 18 T cell receptor beta chains sequenced from a single sample in a study of CD8 T cells in Susac syndrome. The authors reverse transcribed about 0.5 to 1 ug RNA with random hexamers. TCRdb re-analysed the immunoSEQ multiplex PCR reads in MiXCR, keeping a single row per CDR3 protein. Among 200,000 to 250,000 distinct CDR3 sequences listed, roughly 92% were seen once. The sample was CD8+ T cells from PBMCs. These receptor sequences come from a human donor with multiple sclerosis.

V is TRBV15 and J is TRBJ1-4, with unresolved D. The CDR3 is made up of 15 amino acids. The V and J ends lost 3 bases and 3 bases respectively, with 11 bases between them. Germline V CDR1 and CDR2: LNHNV, YYDKDF (reference sequence). This CDR3 reads CATSSYKSANEKLFF. The CDR3 DNA is TGTGCCACCAGCAGTTATAAATCGGCTAATGAAAAACTGTTTTTT.

The chain recombines TRBV27 with TRBJ1-1; no reliable D call. The germline CDR1 and CDR2 sequences are MNHEY and SMNVEV (reference sequence). The V gene lost 5 bases and the J gene lost 3 bases, with 16 bases spanning the gap. The CDR3 length is 15 residues. CDR3 nucleotide sequence: TGTGCCAGCAGTCCGAAAACAGTGGCCCACACTGAAGCTTTCTTT. It translates to CASSPKTVAHTEAFF.

V gene TRBV14 combines with J gene TRBJ1-2; D is possibly TRBD1 (6 bases). V lost 3 bases and J lost 6, with 14 bases in between. Germline V lookup: CDR1 SGHDN, CDR2 FVKESK. The CDR3 totals 14 residues. CDR3 region: CASSHHRVADGYTF. CDR3 in DNA: TGTGCCAGCAGCCACCACAGGGTGGCCGATGGCTACACCTTC. The complete variable domain, with remaining parts taken from reference TRBV14 and TRBJ1-2, reads EAGVTQFPSHSVIEKGQTVTLRCDPISGHDNLYWYRRVMGKEIKFLLHFVKESKQDESGMPNNRFLAERTGGTYSTLKVQPAELEDSGVYFCASSHHRVADGYTFGSGTRLTVV.

The chain couples TRBV5-6 to TRBJ2-7; unclear D gene. Germline assignment: CDR1 SGHDT and CDR2 YYEEEE. Trimming shortened V by 5 bases and J by 0 bases, and 18 bases separated the two germline ends. CDR3 length: 16 residues. The DNA of the CDR3 is TGTGCCAGCAGTTTAGAAGGACCAGCCGGCTCCTACGAGCAGTACTTC. Encoded protein: CASSLEGPAGSYEQYF.

This clonotype was observed once. The chain employs TRBV27 and TRBJ1-2, with D uncertain. Germline V CDR1 and CDR2: MNHEY, SMNVEV (reference sequence). The V gene lost 4 bases and the J gene lost 8 bases, with 23 bases spanning the gap. CDR3 length: 16 amino acids. Written as DNA, the CDR3 is TGTGCCAGCAGTTCATCTCCTACTCGGGGAACGGAGGGCTACACCTTC. Amino acid sequence: CASSSSPTRGTEGYTF.

This chain joins TRBV3-1 and TRBJ2-1; TRBD1 might be the D (6 bases). In germline, CDR1 is LGHDT, CDR2 YNNKEL (reference sequence). CDR3 length equals 16 residues. Between the trimmed V and J ends, which lost 2 bases and 3 bases, there was a span of 14 bases. The CDR3 protein is CASSQFGQGYYNEQFF. CDR3 in DNA: TGTGCCAGCAGCCAATTTGGGCAGGGGTACTACAATGAGCAGTTCTTC.

The chain carries TRBV20-1 and TRBJ2-1; 9 bases align to TRBD2. CDR1 is DFQATT and CDR2 is SNEGSKA in the germline V gene (reference sequence). The V gene end was trimmed by 6 bases and the J gene end by 1 base; junction bases not matched to a gene: 25. CDR3 length: 21 amino acids. CDR3 loop: CSAPRPLLAGFRGPSYNEQFF. In nucleotides, the CDR3 is TGCAGTGCCCCCCGTCCATTACTAGCGGGCTTTCGGGGGCCATCCTACAATGAGCAGTTCTTC.

J is TRBJ2-7 and V is TRBV12-3 or TRBV12-4; 7 bases agree with TRBD2. The V segment lost 3 bases and the J segment 0 bases; nucleotides outside the gene matches: 5. The CDR3 totals 15 residues. Written as DNA, the CDR3 is TGTGCCAGCAGTTTTCCTAGCGGTAGCTCCTACGAGCAGTACTTC. Residues: CASSFPSGSSYEQYF.

The CDR3 bases are TGCAGCGTTCATTCAGGCGCAAGCCGATTGGAAGAGACCCAGTACTTC. Its translation is CSVHSGASRLEETQYF. The J gene is TRBJ2-5, the V gene TRBV29-1; D ambiguous. Between the trimmed V and J ends, which lost 5 bases and 3 bases, there was a span of 22 bases. The CDR3 extends over 16 amino acids. CDR1 and CDR2 from the germline V gene are SQVTM and ANQGSEA. Together with reference TRBV29-1 and TRBJ2-5, the CDR3 gives the full variable domain: SAVISQKPSRDICQRGTSLTIQCQVDSQVTMMFWYRQQPGQSLTLIATANQGSEATYESGFVIDKFPISRPNLTFSTLTVSNMSPEDSSIYLCSVHSGASRLEETQYFGPGTRLLVL.

The chain employs TRBV30 and TRBJ2-2; D ambiguous. Trimming removed 5 bases from V and 2 bases from J, with 9 bases in between. The CDR3 is 13 amino acids. Germline assignment: CDR1 GTSNPN and CDR2 SVGIG (reference sequence). The DNA of the CDR3 is TGTGCCTGGGGTCTGGTAAACACCGGGGAGCTGTTTTTT. It translates to CAWGLVNTGELFF.

J is TRBJ2-1 and V is TRBV12-3 or TRBV12-4; no definite D call. The length of the CDR3 is 14 residues. Trimming removed 1 base from V and 7 bases from J, with 11 bases in between. In DNA, the CDR3 is TGTGCCAGCAGTTTAGGGGGTCCTCAGAATGAGCAGTTCTTC. Translation: CASSLGGPQNEQFF.

The CDR3 loop is CASSQEQGLVYEQYF. The CDR3, as DNA: TGTGCCAGCAGCCAAGAACAGGGCCTCGTCTACGAGCAGTACTTC. The V call is TRBV14, the J call TRBJ2-7, with TRBD1 as a possible D gene (6 bases). V was shortened by 0 bases and J by 3 bases, with 12 bases between the two germline ends. Germline V gives CDR1 SGHDN, CDR2 FVKESK. The CDR3 has 15 residues.

V is TRBV5-1 and J is TRBJ1-2; no clear D. With 7 bases removed from V and 6 bases from J, the gap between germline ends came to 19 bases. Looked up from germline, CDR1 is SGHRS and CDR2 is YFSETQ. The CDR3 has 14 residues. The CDR3 coding sequence is TGCGCCAGCTCTCTACACTCGGTCGTGGATGGCTACACCTTC. Its translation is CASSLHSVVDGYTF. Based on the CDR3 plus reference TRBV5-1 and TRBJ1-2, the full variable domain is KAGVTQTPRYLIKTRGQQVTLSCSPISGHRSVSWYQQTPGQGLQFLFEYFSETQRNKGNFPGRFSGRQFSNSRSEMNVSTLELGDSALYLCASSLHSVVDGYTFGSGTRLTVV.

This chain joins TRBV6-2 or TRBV6-3 and TRBJ2-7; TRBD1 matches at 7 bases. Germline trimming cut 8 bases from V and 2 bases from J; bases unmatched to any gene: 15. The V gene's germline CDR1 is MNHEY and CDR2 SVGEGT. The CDR3 is made up of 16 amino acids. CDR3 in DNA: TGTGCCAGCGGCATGGGGACAGCATCTACAACCTACGAGCAGTACTTC. Its translation: CASGMGTASTTYEQYF.

The chain couples TRBV12-3 or TRBV12-4 to TRBJ1-2; 9 bases map to TRBD1. The CDR3 has 16 amino acids. V shed 8 bases, J shed 1 base, and the junction held 11 bases outside the gene matches. The CDR3 region has the DNA TGTGCCAGCGACCCCGCACAGGGGGCGGGTAACTATGGCTACACCTTC. Residues: CASDPAQGAGNYGYTF.

The chain carries TRBV5-6 and TRBJ2-7; D possibly corresponds to TRBD1 (5 bases). CDR1 SGHDT and CDR2 YYEEEE come from the germline V gene. The CDR3 has 11 residues. V was clipped by 5 bases and J by 10 bases, with 13 bases between them. The CDR3 here is CASSRGREQYF. The CDR3 DNA reads TGTGCCAGCAGTAGGGGAAGGGAACAGTACTTC.

This clonotype is a singleton in its sample. The rearrangement uses TRBV2 and TRBJ2-7, with 10 nucleotides matching TRBD1. Per germline, CDR1 SNHLY and CDR2 FYNNEI. V gave up 1 base and J gave up 6 bases; unmatched junction bases: 9. The CDR3 loop spans 16 amino acids. CDR3 sequence: CASSEERATGGFEQYF. CDR3 DNA sequence: TGTGCCAGCAGTGAAGAACGGGCGACAGGGGGCTTCGAGCAGTACTTC.

The genes are TRBV6-1 and TRBJ2-5; the D is unclear. V lost 6 bases, J lost 2 bases, and 19 bases lay in between. Looked up from germline, CDR1 is MNHNS and CDR2 is SASEGT. The CDR3 runs 16 residues. The chain's CDR3 is CASSPNSVLKQETQYF. CDR3 bases: TGTGCCAGCAGCCCTAATAGTGTATTAAAGCAAGAGACCCAGTACTTC.